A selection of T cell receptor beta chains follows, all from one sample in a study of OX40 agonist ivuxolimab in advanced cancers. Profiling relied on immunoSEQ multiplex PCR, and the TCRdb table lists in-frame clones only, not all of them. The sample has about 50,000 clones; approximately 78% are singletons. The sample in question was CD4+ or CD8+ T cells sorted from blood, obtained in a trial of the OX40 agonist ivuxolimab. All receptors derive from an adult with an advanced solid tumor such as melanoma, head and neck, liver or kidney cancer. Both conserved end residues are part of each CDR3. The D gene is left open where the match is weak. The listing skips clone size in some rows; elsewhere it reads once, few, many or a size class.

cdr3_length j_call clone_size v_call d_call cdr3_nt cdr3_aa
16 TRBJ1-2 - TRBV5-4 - TGTGCCAGCAGCCCTCCTACGGACTCCAGCGGCTATGGCTACACCTTC CASSPPTDSSGYGYTF
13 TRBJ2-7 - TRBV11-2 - TGTGCCAGCAGCTTAGATTACACCTACGAGCAGTACTTC CASSLDYTYEQYF
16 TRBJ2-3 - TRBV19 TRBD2 TGTGCCAGTAGTATAAAGGCTAGCGGAAACACAGATACGCAGTATTTT CASSIKASGNTDTQYF
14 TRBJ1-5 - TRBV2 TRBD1 TGTGCCAGCGGGGAGACAGGGAGCAATCAGCCCCAGCATTTT CASGETGSNQPQHF
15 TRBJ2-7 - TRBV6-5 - TGTGCCAGCAGTACTGCCTCTGGCGGATCCTACGAGCAGTACTTC CASSTASGGSYEQYF
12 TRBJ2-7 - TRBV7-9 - TGTGCCAGCAGCTCGAGCTCCTACGAGCAGTACTTC CASSSSSYEQYF
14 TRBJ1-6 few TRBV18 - TGTGCCAGCTCACCACAGGGCGATAATTCACCCCTCCACTTT CASSPQGDNSPLHF
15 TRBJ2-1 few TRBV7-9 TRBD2 TGTGCCAGCAGCCCCGGCCGCGGGAGCCCCAATGAGCAGTTCTTC CASSPGRGSPNEQFF
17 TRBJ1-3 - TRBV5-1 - TGCGCCAGCAGCTTGGAAGGTTTTGAGAACTCTGGAAACACCATATATTTT CASSLEGFENSGNTIYF
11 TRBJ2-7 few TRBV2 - TGTGCCAGCAGCCTATCCTACGAGCAGTACTTC CASSLSYEQYF
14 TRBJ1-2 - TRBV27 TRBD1 TGTGCCAGCAGTTTTTCAGGACAGGGGAATGGCTACACCTTC CASSFSGQGNGYTF
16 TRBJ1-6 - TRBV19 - TGTGCCAGTAGCCTACAGGACAGCTCCTATAATTCACCCCTCCACTTT CASSLQDSSYNSPLHF
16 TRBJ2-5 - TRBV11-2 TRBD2 TGTGCCAGCAGCTTGAGAGCGGGAGGGGGTCAAGAGACCCAGTACTTC CASSLRAGGGQETQYF
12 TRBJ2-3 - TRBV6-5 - TGTGCCAGCAGTTACTCGGGGGATACGCAGTATTTT CASSYSGDTQYF
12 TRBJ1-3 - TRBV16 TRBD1 TGTGCCAGCAGCCGACCACCGGGACAGGTCTCATTT CASSRPPGQVSF
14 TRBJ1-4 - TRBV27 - TGTGCCAGCAGTCCGCAGGGGATGGATGAAAAACTGTTTTTT CASSPQGMDEKLFF
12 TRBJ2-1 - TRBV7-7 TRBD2 TGTGCCAGCAGCTTTAGCGGGAACGAGCAGTTCTTC CASSFSGNEQFF
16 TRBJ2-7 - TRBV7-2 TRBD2 TGTGCCAGCAGCTTAGGTTCTAGCGGGATGTTCTACGAGCAGTACTTC CASSLGSSGMFYEQYF
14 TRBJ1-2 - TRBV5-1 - TGCGCCAGCAGCTTGGGAGGAGAAAACTATGGCTACACCTTC CASSLGGENYGYTF
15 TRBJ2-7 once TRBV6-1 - TGTGCCAGCAGGTTCGTCACAGTACAATCCTACGAGCAGTACTTC CASRFVTVQSYEQYF
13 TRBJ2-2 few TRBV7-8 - TGTGCCAGCAGCTTAGGGGGTGTCGGGGAGCTGTTTTTT CASSLGGVGELFF
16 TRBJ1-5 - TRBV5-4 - TGTGCCAGCAGCTCAAGGGGCACCTACAGCAATCAGCCCCAGCATTTT CASSSRGTYSNQPQHF
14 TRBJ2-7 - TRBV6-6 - TGTGCCAGCAGTTACTCTTCGGTTTCCTACGAGCAGTACTTC CASSYSSVSYEQYF
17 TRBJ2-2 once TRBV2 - TGTGCCAGCAGTGCTTCGGCCGCCGCATCGAACACCGGGGAGCTGTTTTTT CASSASAAASNTGELFF
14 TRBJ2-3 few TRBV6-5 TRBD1 TGTGCCAGCAGTAGGGATTACAGGGGAAATACGCAGTATTTT CASSRDYRGNTQYF
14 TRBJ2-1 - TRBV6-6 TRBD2 TGTGCCAGCAGTGGGAGCGGGAGTTTGGGTGAGCAGTTCTTC CASSGSGSLGEQFF
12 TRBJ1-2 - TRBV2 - TGTGCCAGCAGTTACAGCAACTATGGCTACACCTTC CASSYSNYGYTF
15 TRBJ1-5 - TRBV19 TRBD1 TGTGCCAGTAGTAGGGACAGGTCGTTCAATCAGCCCCAGCATTTT CASSRDRSFNQPQHF
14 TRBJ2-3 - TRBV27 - TGTGCCAGCAGTGTAATAGCTAGCACAGATACGCAGTATTTT CASSVIASTDTQYF
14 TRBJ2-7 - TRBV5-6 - TGTGCCAGCAGCCCATTAGGAACCTCCTACGAGCAGTACTTC CASSPLGTSYEQYF
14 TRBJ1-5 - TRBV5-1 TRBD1 TGCGCCAGCAGCTTGGAGACAGGGAGTCAGCCCCAGCATTTT CASSLETGSQPQHF
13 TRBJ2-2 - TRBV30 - TGTGCCTGGAGTGTTTGGGGGACCGGGGAGCTGTTTTTT CAWSVWGTGELFF
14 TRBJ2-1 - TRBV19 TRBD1 TGTGCCAGTACCGTGACAGGGGCGAACAATGAGCAGTTCTTC CASTVTGANNEQFF
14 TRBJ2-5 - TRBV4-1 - TGCGCCAGCAGCCAAACTAGCTACCAAGAGACCCAGTACTTC CASSQTSYQETQYF
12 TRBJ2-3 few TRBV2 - TGTGCCAGCAGTGTCGCTACAGATACGCAGTATTTT CASSVATDTQYF
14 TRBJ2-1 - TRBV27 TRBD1 TGTGCCAGCAGTGTACAACAGGGGTTAGGTGAGCAGTTCTTC CASSVQQGLGEQFF
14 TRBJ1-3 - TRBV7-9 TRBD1 TGTGCCAGCAGCGTCAACAGGGGGCAAAACACCATATATTTT CASSVNRGQNTIYF
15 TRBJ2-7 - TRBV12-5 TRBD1 TGTGCTAGTGGTTTGGGACAGGGGGCAGCGATCGAGCAGTACTTC CASGLGQGAAIEQYF
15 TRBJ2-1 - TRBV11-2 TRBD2 TGTGCCAGCAGTTCCTCAGCGGGAGGGCCGCGGGAGCAGTTCTTC CASSSSAGGPREQFF
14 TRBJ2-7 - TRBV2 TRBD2 TGTGCCAGCAGTGATCTCGTAGCGGGAGTAGAGCAGTACTTC CASSDLVAGVEQYF
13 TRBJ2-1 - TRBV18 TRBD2 TGTGCCAGCTTCCGGGAGGCTTCCAATGAGCAGTTCTTC CASFREASNEQFF
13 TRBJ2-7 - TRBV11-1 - TGTGCCAGCAGCGTTCTCGACAGCTACGAGCAGTACTTC CASSVLDSYEQYF
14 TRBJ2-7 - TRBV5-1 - TGCGCCAGCAGCTTGGCCGGAACCCCCTACGAGCAGTACTTC CASSLAGTPYEQYF
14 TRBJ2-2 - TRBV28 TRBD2 TGTGCCAGCAGCATAATCGGACTAGCCGGGGAGCTGCTTTTT CASSIIGLAGELLF
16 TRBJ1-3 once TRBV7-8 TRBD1 TGTGCCAGCAGCTTAGGGACAGGGTATTCTGGAAACACCATATATTTT CASSLGTGYSGNTIYF
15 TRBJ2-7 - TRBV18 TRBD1 TGTGCCAGCTCACCACCGTCGGGACAGGGGTCCGCGCAGTACTTC CASSPPSGQGSAQYF
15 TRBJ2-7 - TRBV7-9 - TGTGCCAGCAGCTTAGGGCGGGGAGTTTCCTACGAGCAGTACTTC CASSLGRGVSYEQYF
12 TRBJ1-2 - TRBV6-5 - TGTGCCAGCAGTTCTCAGCTTTTAGGCTACACCTTC CASSSQLLGYTF